This record looks at one T cell receptor (beta chain) sequence and its context. This sample is drawn from a study of blood T cell repertoires in COVID-19. Across the study: Acute and convalescent COVID-19 samples came from the United States, Italy and Spain. T cells, B-cell-depleted T cells, or PBMCs supplied cDNA or gDNA.

Original processing methods: Amplifying reference gene primers gave estimates of nucleated cell counts. Libraries were prepared by immunoSEQ multiplex PCR; TCRdb keeps only in-frame clonotypes and omits some of them. D and trimming were read from the DNA, whereas the V and J calls and clone size are those reported in that table. The table has roughly 30,000 clones, around 89% seen once. Trimming removed 5 bases from V and 5 bases from J, with 9 bases in between. This CDR3 has 11 residues. The germline CDR1 and CDR2 sequences are GTSNPN and SVGIG (reference sequence). The sequenced sample consisted of peripheral blood. This TCR was recovered from a man in his fifties or sixties with active COVID-19. The J gene is TRBJ1-2, the V gene TRBV30; the D is unclear. CDR3 sequence: CAWSGKYGYTF. The CDR3 DNA reads TGTGCCTGGTCCGGGAAATATGGCTACACCTTC. The full variable domain, its missing parts supplied by reference TRBV30 and TRBJ1-2, is SQTIHQWPATLVQPVGSPLSLECTVEGTSNPNLYWYRQAAGRGLQLLFYSVGIGQISSEVPQNLSASRPQDRQFILSSKKLLLSDSGFYLCAWSGKYGYTFGSGTRLTVV.